Reported below is one T cell receptor beta chain. Germline CDR1 reads SGHKS; CDR2 reads YYEKEE (reference sequence). The CDR3 consists of 13 residues. V lost 5 bases and J 4 bases, leaving 10 bases between the germline ends. This specimen belongs to a study of blood T cells in healthy people across ages. Sample-barcoded 5' priming and a J-beta primer mix drove a second PCR of 7 to 11 cycles. TCRdb reanalysed the 5' RACE reads using MiXCR and keeps one entry per CDR3 protein. The data show some 930,000 distinct CDR3 sequences, with 25% to 35% seen just once and 10% held by the top ten. These data were also reused for a study on T cells of mothers and their children.

The sequence derives from a woman aged 40 to 49 in good health. The specimen sequenced was blood. The rearrangement links TRBV5-5 to TRBJ1-3; weak D call: TRBD1 (5 bases). CDR3 DNA sequence: TGTGCCAGCAGGGGGACCGCCGGAAACACCATATATTTT. The encoded protein is CASRGTAGNTIYF.